Described below is a single T cell receptor (beta chain) sequence and its context. Its antigen is unknown. Assay used: immunoSEQ multiplex PCR; TCRdb lists only in-frame clones, some missing. The sample lists about 60,000 clones, about nine tenths seen once, with 1.5% to 2% in the top ten. The data are from a study of T cells in localized non-small cell lung cancer. The V gene lost 2 bases and the J gene lost 7 bases, with 9 bases spanning the gap. The CDR3 has 14 residues. Germline CDR1 is SGHVS and CDR2 is FQNEAQ. Whole-study findings and limits: Since sequencing was restricted to only one region of the tumor, intratumor heterogeneity remains a possibility. It was uninvolved adjacent lung that showed the highest T cell clonality, exceeding tumor. Elevated blood T cell density was associated with longer overall survival. Of the top 100 tumor clones, median around 62 were in adjacent lung, over 25 among its top 100.

The sequence derives from a woman aged 35-75 years with stage I lung adenocarcinoma. The source was peripheral blood, collected before any cancer treatment. The chain recombines TRBV7-8 with TRBJ1-6; unclear D gene. CDR3 sequence reads: CASSLFDPNSPLHF. The CDR3 coding sequence is TGTGCCAGCAGCTTATTTGATCCCAATTCACCCCTCCACTTT.